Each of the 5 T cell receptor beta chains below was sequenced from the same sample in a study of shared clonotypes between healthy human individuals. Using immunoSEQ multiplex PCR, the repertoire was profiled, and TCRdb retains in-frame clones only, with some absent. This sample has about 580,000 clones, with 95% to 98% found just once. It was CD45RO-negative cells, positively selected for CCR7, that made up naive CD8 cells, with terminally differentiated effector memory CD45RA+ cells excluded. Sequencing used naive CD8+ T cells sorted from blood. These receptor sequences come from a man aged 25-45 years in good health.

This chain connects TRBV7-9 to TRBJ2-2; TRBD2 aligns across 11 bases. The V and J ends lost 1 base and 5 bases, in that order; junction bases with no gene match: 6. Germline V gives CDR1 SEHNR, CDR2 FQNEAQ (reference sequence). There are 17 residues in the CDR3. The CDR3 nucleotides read TGTGCCAGCAGCTTAGTAGCGGGAGGGCCAAGAACCGGGGAGCTGTTTTTT. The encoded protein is CASSLVAGGPRTGELFF.

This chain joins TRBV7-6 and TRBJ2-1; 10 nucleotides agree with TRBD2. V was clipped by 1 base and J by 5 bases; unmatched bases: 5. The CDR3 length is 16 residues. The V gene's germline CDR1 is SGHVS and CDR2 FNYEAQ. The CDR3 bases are TGTGCCAGCAGCTTAGTTCTAGCGGGAGCCCACAATGAGCAGTTCTTC. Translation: CASSLVLAGAHNEQFF.

The CDR3 here is CASSLGGRSTDTQYF. CDR3 nucleotides: TGTGCCAGCAGCTTAGGCGGCAGGAGCACAGATACGCAGTATTTT. The chain has TRBV11-2 and TRBJ2-3, with D hard to call. The ends were cut back, 1 base at V and 0 bases at J, with 8 bases in the middle. Looked up from germline, CDR1 is SGHAT and CDR2 is FQNNGV. CDR3 length equals 15 residues.

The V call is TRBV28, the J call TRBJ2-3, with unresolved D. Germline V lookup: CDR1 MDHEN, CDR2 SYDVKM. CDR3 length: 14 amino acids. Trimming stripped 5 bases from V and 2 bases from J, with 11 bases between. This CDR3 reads CASSAGSLTDTQYF. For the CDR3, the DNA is TGTGCCAGCAGTGCAGGCAGCCTCACAGATACGCAGTATTTT.

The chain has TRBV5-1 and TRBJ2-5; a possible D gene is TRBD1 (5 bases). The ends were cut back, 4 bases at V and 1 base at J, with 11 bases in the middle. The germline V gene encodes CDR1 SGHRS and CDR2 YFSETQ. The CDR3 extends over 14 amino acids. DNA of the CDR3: TGCGCCAGCAGCGCCTGGACACCCCAAGAGACCCAGTACTTC. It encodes CASSAWTPQETQYF.